The 15 T cell receptor beta chains below come from one sample, sequenced in a study of T-cell reconstitution after alpha-beta-depleted transplantation in children. Unique molecular identifiers were used to barcode this TCRbeta library. TCRdb re-derived calls from the PCR reads in MiXCR, one entry per CDR3 protein. This table holds about 460,000 distinct CDR3 sequences, roughly 10% found once. The sequenced sample was PBMCs, obtained before TCRalphabeta/CD19-depleted stem cell transplant. The receptors derive from a child younger than 10 with inherited bone marrow failure, due to receive a stem cell transplant.

The rearrangement links TRBV4-3 to TRBJ2-7; tentatively, D is TRBD1 or TRBD2 (5 bases each). Germline V lookup: CDR1 LGHNA, CDR2 YSLEER. The CDR3 has 13 residues. The germline V and J ends were trimmed by 2 bases and 3 bases, with 8 bases remaining between them. The DNA of the CDR3 is TGCGCCAGCAGCCAAAGGGGAGACTACGAGCAGTACTTC. Its translation is CASSQRGDYEQYF.

This clonotype was counted at least ten times. The V gene is TRBV10-2, the J gene TRBJ2-1, with 7 bases that match TRBD2. Germline CDR1 is WSHSY and CDR2 is SAAADI. The trim removed 8 bases at V and 6 bases at J, leaving 4 bases unmatched. The CDR3 extends over 12 amino acids. The DNA of the CDR3 is TGCGCCAGCCAGCGGGACGTCAATGAGCAGTTCTTC. This translates into CASQRDVNEQFF.

This clonotype occurred many times. The V gene is TRBV6-5, the J gene TRBJ1-1; D not resolved. This CDR3 has 17 amino acids. V lost 2 bases and J 0 bases, leaving 16 bases between the germline ends. CDR1 is MNHEY and CDR2 is SVGAGI in the germline V gene. The CDR3 reads CASSYVSFRFMNTEAFF. The DNA of the CDR3 is TGTGCCAGCAGTTACGTATCTTTCAGGTTTATGAACACTGAAGCTTTCTTT.

The chain couples TRBV11-2 to TRBJ2-7, with 12 bases that match TRBD2. The trim removed 1 base at V and 6 bases at J, leaving 7 bases unmatched. The CDR3 is made up of 16 amino acids. CDR1 is SGHAT and CDR2 is FQNNGV in the germline V gene. For the CDR3, the DNA is TGTGCCAGCAGCTTAGGACGACTAGCGGGAGTGAGCGAGCAGTACTTC. Translated, it gives CASSLGRLAGVSEQYF.

This clonotype has more than one count but fewer than ten. V is TRBV11-2 and J is TRBJ2-7; TRBD1 matches 7 bases. The germline gives CDR1 SGHAT, CDR2 FQNNGV. The trim removed 5 bases at V and 2 bases at J, leaving 12 bases unmatched. The CDR3 is made up of 16 amino acids. For the CDR3, the DNA is TGTGCCAGCAGCCGTTTGACAGGGATTGGGGCCTACGAGCAGTACTTC. It specifies CASSRLTGIGAYEQYF.

This clonotype was observed at least ten times. The V gene is TRBV2, the J gene TRBJ2-4, with no clear D. V lost 8 bases, J lost 1 base, and 6 bases lay in between. This CDR3 is built from 12 residues. Per the germline V gene, CDR1 is SNHLY and CDR2 is FYNNEI. CDR3 residues: CASRGAKNIQYF. CDR3 coding DNA: TGTGCCAGCCGCGGCGCCAAAAACATTCAGTACTTC.

The table lists this clonotype with many counts. The V gene is TRBV7-9, the J gene TRBJ2-7; 9 bases fit TRBD1. Unmatched junction bases numbered 7, after V lost 4 bases and J lost 3 bases. This CDR3 comprises 15 residues. Germline lookup yields CDR1 SEHNR and CDR2 FQNEAQ (reference sequence). CDR3 amino acids: CASSSQGTGIYEQYF. In DNA form, the CDR3 reads TGTGCCAGCAGCTCCCAAGGGACAGGGATCTACGAGCAGTACTTC.

This clonotype was seen at least ten times. The rearrangement links TRBV11-2 to TRBJ2-2, with TRBD2 matching over 7 bases. Per the germline V gene, CDR1 is SGHAT and CDR2 is FQNNGV. The CDR3 consists of 18 residues. V gave up 1 base and J gave up 4 bases; unmatched junction bases: 12. The CDR3 DNA reads as TGTGCCAGCAGCTTAGGGGGAGGGCGAGCCCAACCCACCGGGGAGCTGTTTTTT. Amino acids: CASSLGGGRAQPTGELFF.

At least ten counts were recorded for this clonotype. The chain uses TRBV6-5 and TRBJ2-3; 8 bases map to TRBD2. Trimming at V came to 4 bases and at J to 2 bases, leaving 11 bases not matched to a gene. Germline V CDR1 and CDR2: MNHEY, SVGAGI. This CDR3 has 17 amino acids. The CDR3 sequence: CASSLGPGRANTDTQYF. The CDR3 DNA reads as TGTGCCAGCAGTTTGGGACCCGGGAGGGCCAACACAGATACGCAGTATTTT.

This clonotype was counted at least ten times. The chain is built from TRBV6-5 and TRBJ2-7, with 7 bases fitting TRBD2. Trimming removed 2 bases from V and 1 base from J; junction bases left unmatched: 2. CDR3 length: 14 residues. Germline V gives CDR1 MNHEY, CDR2 SVGAGI. This chain's CDR3 is CASSYEAGSYEQYF. The DNA for the CDR3 is TGTGCCAGCAGTTACGAAGCGGGATCCTACGAGCAGTACTTC.

Many counts were recorded for this clonotype. The J gene is TRBJ2-2, the V gene TRBV7-2; 8 bases line up with TRBD1. The germline gives CDR1 SGHTA, CDR2 FQGNSA. This CDR3 has 15 amino acids. V gave up 7 bases and J gave up 4 bases; unmatched junction bases: 8. The CDR3 DNA reads TGTGCCAGCACGCTACAGGGGGACGTCACCGGGGAGCTGTTTTTT. As protein: CASTLQGDVTGELFF.

Ten or more counts support this clonotype. The chain employs TRBV9 and TRBJ2-7; D call uncertain. Between the trimmed V and J ends, which lost 3 bases and 5 bases, there was a span of 12 bases. Per germline, CDR1 SGDLS and CDR2 YYNGEE. The CDR3 is made up of 13 amino acids. As DNA, the CDR3 is TGTGCCAGCAGCGCCGAGGCCCGGGACGAGCAGTACTTC. Translating it yields CASSAEARDEQYF.

This clonotype has at least ten counts. Its ends do not fully match the called genes, so a read error is possible. V gene TRBV27 combines with J gene TRBJ2-7, with TRBD2 identical over 8 bases. The germline V gene encodes CDR1 MNHEY and CDR2 SMNVEV (reference sequence). This CDR3 spans 13 amino acids. Here the CDR3 DNA reads TGTGCCAGCAGTTTATATCTCCCGGGACTAGTGTCGTGG. It yields the protein CASSLYLPGLVSW.

This clonotype was observed a handful of times. The V call is TRBV4-3, the J call TRBJ2-2, with 7 positions matching TRBD2. Trimming removed 1 base from V and 4 bases from J; junction bases left unmatched: 12. The CDR3 contains 18 residues. Germline V CDR1 and CDR2: LGHNA, YSLEER. In DNA form, the CDR3 reads TGCGCCAGCAGCCAAGCCTTGATGGGAGGGGTCAGCACCGGGGAGCTGTTTTTT. Residues: CASSQALMGGVSTGELFF.

This clonotype showed up many times. This chain uses TRBV29-1 with TRBJ1-1; perhaps TRBD1 as D (5 bases). The V end was cut by 0 bases, the J end by 9 bases, with 14 bases between. From germline, CDR1 is SQVTM and CDR2 ANQGSEA. The CDR3 runs 13 residues. CDR3 loop: CSVEDPQGRQAFF. The DNA for the CDR3 is TGCAGCGTTGAAGATCCTCAGGGACGCCAAGCTTTCTTT.